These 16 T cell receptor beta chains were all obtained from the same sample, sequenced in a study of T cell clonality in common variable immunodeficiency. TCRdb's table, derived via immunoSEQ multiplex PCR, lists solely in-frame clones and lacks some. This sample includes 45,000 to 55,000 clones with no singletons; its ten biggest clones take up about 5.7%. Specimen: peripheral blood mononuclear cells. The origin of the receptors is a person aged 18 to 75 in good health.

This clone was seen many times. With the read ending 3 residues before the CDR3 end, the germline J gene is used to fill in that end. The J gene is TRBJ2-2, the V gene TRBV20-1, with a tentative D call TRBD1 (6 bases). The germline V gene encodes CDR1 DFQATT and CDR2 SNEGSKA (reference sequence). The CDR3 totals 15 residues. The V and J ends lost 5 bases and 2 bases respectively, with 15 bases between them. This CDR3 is CSASSATGNTGELFF. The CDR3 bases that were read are TGCAGTGCTTCTTCCGCGACAGGAAACACCGGGGAG.

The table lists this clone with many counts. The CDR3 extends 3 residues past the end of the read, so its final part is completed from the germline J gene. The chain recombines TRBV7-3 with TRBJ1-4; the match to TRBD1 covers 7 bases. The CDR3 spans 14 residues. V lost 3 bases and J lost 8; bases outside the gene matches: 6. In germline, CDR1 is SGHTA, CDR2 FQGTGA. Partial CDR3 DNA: TGTGCCAGCAGCTTGACAGGGTTGGGCGAAAAA. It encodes CASSLTGLGEK. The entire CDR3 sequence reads CASSLTGLGEKLFF. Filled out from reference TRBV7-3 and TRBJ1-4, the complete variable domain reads GAGVSQTPSNKVTEKGKYVELRCDPISGHTALYWYRQSLGQGPEFLIYFQGTGAADDSGLPNDRFFAVRPEGSVSTLKIQRTERGDSAVYLCASSLTGLGEKLFFGSGTQLSVL.

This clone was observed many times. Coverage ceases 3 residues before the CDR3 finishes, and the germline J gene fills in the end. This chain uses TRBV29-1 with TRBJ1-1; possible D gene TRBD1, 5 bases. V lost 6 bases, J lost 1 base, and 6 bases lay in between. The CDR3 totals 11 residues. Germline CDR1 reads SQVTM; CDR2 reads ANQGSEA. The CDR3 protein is CSVDRNTEAFF. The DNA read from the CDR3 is TGCAGCGTAGACAGGAACACTGAA.

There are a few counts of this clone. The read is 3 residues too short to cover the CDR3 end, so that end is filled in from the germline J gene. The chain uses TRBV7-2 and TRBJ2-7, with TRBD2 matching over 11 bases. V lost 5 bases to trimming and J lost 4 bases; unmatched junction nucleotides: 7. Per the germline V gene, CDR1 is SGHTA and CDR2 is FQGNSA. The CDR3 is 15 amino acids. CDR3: CASSPGPSGRYEQYF. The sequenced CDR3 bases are TGTGCCAGCAGCCCTGGGCCTAGCGGGAGGTACGAG.

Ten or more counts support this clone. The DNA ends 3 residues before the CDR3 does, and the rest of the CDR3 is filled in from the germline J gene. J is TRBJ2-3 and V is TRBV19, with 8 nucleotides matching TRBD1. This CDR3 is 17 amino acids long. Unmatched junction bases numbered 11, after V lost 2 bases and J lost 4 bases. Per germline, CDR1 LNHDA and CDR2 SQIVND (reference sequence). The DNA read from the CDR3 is TGTGCCAGTAGTATATCATCCCGGACAGGGCTTCCAGATACG. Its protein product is CASSISSRTGLPDT. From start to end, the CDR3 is CASSISSRTGLPDTQYF.

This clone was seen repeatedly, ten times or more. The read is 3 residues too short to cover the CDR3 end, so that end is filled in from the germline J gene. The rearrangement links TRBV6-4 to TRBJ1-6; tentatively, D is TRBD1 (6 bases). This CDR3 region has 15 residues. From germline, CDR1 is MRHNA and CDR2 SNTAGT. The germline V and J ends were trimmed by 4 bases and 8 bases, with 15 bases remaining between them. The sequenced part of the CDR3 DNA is TGTGCCAGCAGTGCATCAGGGGTATTGGATTCACCC. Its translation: CASSASGVLDSP. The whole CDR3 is CASSASGVLDSPLHF.

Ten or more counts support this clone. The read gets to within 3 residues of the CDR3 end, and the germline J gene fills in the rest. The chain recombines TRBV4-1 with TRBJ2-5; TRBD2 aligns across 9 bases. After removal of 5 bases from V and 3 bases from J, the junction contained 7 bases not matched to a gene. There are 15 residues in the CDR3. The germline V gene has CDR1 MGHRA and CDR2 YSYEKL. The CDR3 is CASSDRRLAEETQYF. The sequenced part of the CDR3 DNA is TGCGCCAGCAGCGACAGGAGACTAGCGGAAGAGACC.

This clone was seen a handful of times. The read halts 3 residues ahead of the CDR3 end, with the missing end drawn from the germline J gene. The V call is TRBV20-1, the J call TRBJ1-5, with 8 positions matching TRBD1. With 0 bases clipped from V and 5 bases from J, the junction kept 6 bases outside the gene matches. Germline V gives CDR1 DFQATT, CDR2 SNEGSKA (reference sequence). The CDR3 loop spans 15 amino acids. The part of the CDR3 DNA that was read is TGCAGTGCTAGAGAGGTCAGGGGGCGCGATCAGCCC. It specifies CSAREVRGRDQP. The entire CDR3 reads CSAREVRGRDQPQHF.

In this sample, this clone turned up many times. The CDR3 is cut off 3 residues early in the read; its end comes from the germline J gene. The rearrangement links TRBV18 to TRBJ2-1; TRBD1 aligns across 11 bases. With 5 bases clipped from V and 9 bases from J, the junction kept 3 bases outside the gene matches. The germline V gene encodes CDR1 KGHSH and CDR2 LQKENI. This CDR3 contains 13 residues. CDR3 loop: CASSTDRGREQFF. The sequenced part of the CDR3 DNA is TGTGCCAGCTCAACGGACAGGGGGCGTGAG.

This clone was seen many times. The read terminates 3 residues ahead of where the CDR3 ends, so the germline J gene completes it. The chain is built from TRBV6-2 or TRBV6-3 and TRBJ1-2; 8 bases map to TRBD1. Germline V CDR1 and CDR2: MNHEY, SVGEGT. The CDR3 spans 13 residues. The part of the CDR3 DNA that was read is TGTGCCAGCAGTTTGGACAGGGCCTACGGC. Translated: CASSLDRAYG. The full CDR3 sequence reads CASSLDRAYGYTF.

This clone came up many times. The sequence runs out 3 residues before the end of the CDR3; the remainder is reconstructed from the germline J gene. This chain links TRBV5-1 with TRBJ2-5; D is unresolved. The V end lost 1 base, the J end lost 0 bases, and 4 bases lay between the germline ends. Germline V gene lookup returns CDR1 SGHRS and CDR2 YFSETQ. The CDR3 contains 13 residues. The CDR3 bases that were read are TGCGCCAGCAGCTTGCCGTACCAAGAGACC. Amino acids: CASSLPYQET. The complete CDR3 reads CASSLPYQETQYF.

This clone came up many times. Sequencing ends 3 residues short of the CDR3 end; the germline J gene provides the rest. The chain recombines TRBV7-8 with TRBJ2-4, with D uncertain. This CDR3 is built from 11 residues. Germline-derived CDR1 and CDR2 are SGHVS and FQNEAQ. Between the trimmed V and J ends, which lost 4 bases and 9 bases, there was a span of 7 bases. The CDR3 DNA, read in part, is TGTGCCAGCAGCTCCTCGGGCATT. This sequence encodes CASSSSGI. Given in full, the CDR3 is CASSSSGIQYF.

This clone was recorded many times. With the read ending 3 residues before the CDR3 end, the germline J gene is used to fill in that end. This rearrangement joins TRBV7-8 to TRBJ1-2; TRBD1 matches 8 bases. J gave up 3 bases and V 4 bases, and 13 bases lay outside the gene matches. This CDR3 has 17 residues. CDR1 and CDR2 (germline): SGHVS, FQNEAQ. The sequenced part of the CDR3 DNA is TGTGCCAGCAGCTCCATCCCAAAGACAGGGGTGCACTATGGC. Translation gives CASSSIPKTGVHYG. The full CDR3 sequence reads CASSSIPKTGVHYGYTF.

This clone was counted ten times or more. CDR3 DNA (partial): TGCAGTGCTAGAGATGGACAGGCCGATAATCAGCCC. It specifies CSARDGQADNQP. Given in full, the CDR3 is CSARDGQADNQPQHF. The chain carries TRBV20-1 and TRBJ1-5; 7 positions agree with TRBD1. The read ends 3 residues before the CDR3 terminus; that terminus is restored from the germline J gene. J lost 4 bases, V lost 0 bases, and 6 bases had no gene match. CDR3 length: 15 amino acids. Germline V lookup: CDR1 DFQATT, CDR2 SNEGSKA (reference sequence).

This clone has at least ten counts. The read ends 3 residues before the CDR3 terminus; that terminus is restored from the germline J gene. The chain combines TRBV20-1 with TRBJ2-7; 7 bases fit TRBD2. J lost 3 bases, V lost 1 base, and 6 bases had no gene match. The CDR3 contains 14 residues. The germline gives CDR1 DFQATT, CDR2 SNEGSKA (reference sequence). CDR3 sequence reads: CSARGVPSGYEQYF. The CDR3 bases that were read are TGCAGTGCTAGAGGGGTTCCTAGCGGCTACGAG.

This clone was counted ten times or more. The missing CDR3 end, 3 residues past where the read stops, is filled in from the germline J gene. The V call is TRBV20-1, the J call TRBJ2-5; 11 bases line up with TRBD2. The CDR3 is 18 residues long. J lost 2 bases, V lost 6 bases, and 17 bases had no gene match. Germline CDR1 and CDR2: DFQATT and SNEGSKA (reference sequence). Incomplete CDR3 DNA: TGCAGTGCAAACTCGGCTAGGGATAGCGGGAGGGTACAAGAGACC. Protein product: CSANSARDSGRVQET. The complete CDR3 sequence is CSANSARDSGRVQETQYF.